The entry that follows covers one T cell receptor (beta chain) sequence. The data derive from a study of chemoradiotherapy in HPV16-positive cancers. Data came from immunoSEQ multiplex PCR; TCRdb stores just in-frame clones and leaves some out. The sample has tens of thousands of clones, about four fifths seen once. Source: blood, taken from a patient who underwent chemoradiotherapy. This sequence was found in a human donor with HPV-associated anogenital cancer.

The CDR3 DNA reads TGTGCCACCAGCAGAGATTTTACAGGAACCTACACAGATACGCAGTATTTT. Its protein product is CATSRDFTGTYTDTQYF. The genes are TRBV15 and TRBJ2-3, with D possibly matching TRBD1 (5 bases). The V end lost 0 bases, the J end lost 2 bases, and 15 bases lay between the germline ends. Germline values: CDR1 LNHNV, CDR2 YYDKDF (reference sequence). The CDR3 covers 17 residues.